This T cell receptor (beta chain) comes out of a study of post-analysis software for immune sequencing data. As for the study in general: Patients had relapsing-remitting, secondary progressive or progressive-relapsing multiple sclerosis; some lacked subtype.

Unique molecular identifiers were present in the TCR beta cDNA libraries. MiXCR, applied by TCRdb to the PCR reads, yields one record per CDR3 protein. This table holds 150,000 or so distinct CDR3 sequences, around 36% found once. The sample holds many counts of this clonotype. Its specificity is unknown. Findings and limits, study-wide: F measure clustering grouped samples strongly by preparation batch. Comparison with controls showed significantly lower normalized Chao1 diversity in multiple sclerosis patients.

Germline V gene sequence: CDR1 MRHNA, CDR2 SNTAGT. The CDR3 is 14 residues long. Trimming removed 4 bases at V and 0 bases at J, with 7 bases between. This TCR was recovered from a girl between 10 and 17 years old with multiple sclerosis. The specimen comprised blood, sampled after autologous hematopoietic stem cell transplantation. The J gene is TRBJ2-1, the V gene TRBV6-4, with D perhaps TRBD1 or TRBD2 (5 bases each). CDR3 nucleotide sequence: TGTGCCAGCAGTGCAGGGAGCTCCTACAATGAGCAGTTCTTC. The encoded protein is CASSAGSSYNEQFF.